These 26 T cell receptor beta chains came from one sample sequenced in a study of CXCR3-negative and CXCR3-positive naive CD8 T cells (dated by TCRdb to the late 2010s). The instrument given in TCRdb is NextSeq 550. The Human TCR Profiling Kit (MiLaboratory) was used to prepare UMI-labeled 5' RACE TRB cDNA libraries. Following reprocessing of the reads by TCRdb, the data hold one row per CDR3 protein sequence and no DNA is available. The table for this sample lists 8,500 to 10,000 distinct CDR3 sequences. The leading ten clones occupy about 2.1% of the sample. Sequenced sample: naive CXCR3- CD8+ T cells from blood. The cell subset or site label for this specimen denotes: CD45RO-CCR7+CD27+CD95- naive CD8+ T cells lacking CXCR3 (TNR3-). These receptors were obtained from a human donor in good health. Some clones in this sample may be carry-over from other donors' samples.

V and J are TRBV18 and TRBJ1-1; TCRdb returns TRBD1, unconfirmable since there is no DNA. This CDR3 contains 15 residues. The germline V gene has CDR1 KGHSH and CDR2 LQKENI. CDR3 sequence reads: CASSPANGGATEAFF.

This clonotype is classed as medium-sized by frequency. This rearrangement joins TRBV10-3 to TRBJ2-4; the TRBD1 assignment by TCRdb is unverifiable without DNA. This CDR3 comprises 14 residues. The germline gives CDR1 ENHRY, CDR2 SYGVKD. CDR3 amino acids: CAISDVITGNIQYF.

This chain connects TRBV19 to TRBJ1-1. The CDR3 runs to 13 residues. Germline V CDR1 and CDR2: LNHDA, SQIVND (reference sequence). This CDR3 is CASSFRARAEAFF.

V gene TRBV6-5 combines with J gene TRBJ2-7; the D gene TCRdb calls, TRBD2, cannot be checked with no DNA. The germline CDR1 and CDR2 sequences are MNHEY and SVGAGI. The CDR3 length is 14 residues. The CDR3 region is CASSYSGGDYEQYF.

V and J are TRBV5-1 and TRBJ1-1. CDR1 is SGHRS, CDR2 YFSETQ, per germline. CDR3 length equals 12 residues. This CDR3 is CATSKGEGSAFF.

This chain uses TRBV5-1 with TRBJ2-7; TCRdb's assignment of TRBD1 cannot be checked, as there is no DNA. The CDR3 runs 13 residues. In germline, CDR1 is SGHRS, CDR2 YFSETQ. CDR3 loop: CASSWGQGVEQYF.

According to its frequency, this clonotype is medium-sized (0.01 to 0.1%). The chain joins TRBV29-1 to TRBJ2-2; TCRdb's D call, TRBD2, is unchecked because there is no DNA. Per the germline V gene, CDR1 is SQVTM and CDR2 is ANQGSEA. The CDR3 spans 14 residues. CDR3 loop: CSVVLAGAAGELFF.

The chain couples TRBV5-1 to TRBJ2-1. The CDR3 is 13 residues long. The germline gives CDR1 SGHRS, CDR2 YFSETQ. The chain's CDR3 is CASSLAAWDEQFF. Full variable domain (missing parts from reference TRBV5-1 and TRBJ2-1): KAGVTQTPRYLIKTRGQQVTLSCSPISGHRSVSWYQQTPGQGLQFLFEYFSETQRNKGNFPGRFSGRQFSNSRSEMNVSTLELGDSALYLCASSLAAWDEQFFGPGTRLTVL.

The chain carries TRBV5-1 and TRBJ2-3. Germline CDR1 is SGHRS and CDR2 is YFSETQ. This CDR3 region has 15 residues. CDR3 sequence reads: CASSLVQSSTDTQYF.

This clonotype is classed as medium-sized by frequency. This rearrangement joins TRBV18 to TRBJ2-7; the D gene TCRdb calls, TRBD1, cannot be checked with no DNA. Germline V CDR1 and CDR2: KGHSH, LQKENI. CDR3 length equals 16 residues. CDR3 sequence reads: CASSPNDGRGVGEQYF. Full variable domain (outside the CDR3, taken from reference TRBV18 and TRBJ2-7): NAGVMQNPRHLVRRRGQEARLRCSPMKGHSHVYWYRQLPEEGLKFMVYLQKENIIDESGMPKERFSAEFPKEGPSILRIQQVVRGDSAAYFCASSPNDGRGVGEQYFGPGTRLTVT.

Its frequency marks this clonotype as medium-sized. The rearrangement links TRBV27 to TRBJ2-1; TCRdb's D call of TRBD2 is untestable without DNA. The germline gives CDR1 MNHEY, CDR2 SMNVEV (reference sequence). This CDR3 comprises 15 residues. The CDR3 here is CASTFSASGTYEQFF.

CDR3 protein: CASSPGQGLAKNIQYF. This chain joins TRBV5-1 and TRBJ2-4; the TRBD1 assignment by TCRdb is unverifiable without DNA. This CDR3 contains 16 residues. Per germline, CDR1 SGHRS and CDR2 YFSETQ.

This chain joins TRBV4-3 and TRBJ1-5. The germline CDR1 and CDR2 sequences are LGHNA and YSLEER. The CDR3 has 14 residues. CDR3 amino acids: CASSQDSVGQPQHF.

The rearrangement uses TRBV11-2 and TRBJ2-3. The CDR3 contains 11 residues. The germline CDR1 and CDR2 sequences are SGHAT and FQNNGV. The CDR3 loop is CASSFTDTQYF.

Frequency places this clonotype as medium-sized. J is TRBJ2-1 and V is TRBV7-9; there is no DNA to check the TCRdb D call of TRBD1. Germline V gives CDR1 SEHNR, CDR2 FQNEAQ (reference sequence). The CDR3 is 14 amino acids. CDR3 residues: CASSGQGYYNEQFF.

The CDR3: CASSQPAGDEQYF. The chain joins TRBV5-1 to TRBJ2-7; TCRdb designates TRBD1, a call that cannot be tested without DNA. This CDR3 region has 13 residues. Germline assignment: CDR1 SGHRS and CDR2 YFSETQ.

The V and J genes are TRBV28 and TRBJ1-2; TCRdb proposes TRBD1, but this gene call is untestable without DNA. Germline values: CDR1 MDHEN, CDR2 SYDVKM. The CDR3 loop spans 18 amino acids. The chain's CDR3 is CASSPYSAWEGIFNGYTF.

Its frequency marks this clonotype as medium-sized. The genes are TRBV28 and TRBJ2-1; TCRdb designates TRBD1, a call that cannot be tested without DNA. The CDR3 extends over 15 amino acids. Germline CDR1 is MDHEN and CDR2 is SYDVKM. The CDR3 is CASHVGQGTYNEQFF.

The chain has TRBV12-3 or TRBV12-4 and TRBJ2-5. The CDR3 has 13 residues. CDR3 protein: CASSLNSQETQYF.

The chain has TRBV9 and TRBJ2-2; TCRdb's assignment of TRBD1 cannot be checked, as there is no DNA. The germline CDR1 and CDR2 sequences are SGDLS and YYNGEE. CDR3 length: 16 residues. The CDR3: CASSVHTGDSTGELFF.

The rearrangement uses TRBV14 and TRBJ2-7; checking the TCRdb D call of TRBD2 is not possible without DNA. Germline CDR1 is SGHDN and CDR2 is FVKESK. The CDR3 has 15 amino acids. CDR3 sequence reads: CASRLTSGVPYEQYF.

This clonotype registers medium-sized by frequency. The rearrangement uses TRBV5-1 and TRBJ1-4. The CDR3 covers 15 residues. CDR1 and CDR2 (germline): SGHRS, YFSETQ. The CDR3 spells CASSLLSPTNEKLFF.

The chain carries TRBV29-1 and TRBJ2-1; TCRdb's assignment of TRBD1 cannot be checked, as there is no DNA. CDR3 length: 13 amino acids. In germline, CDR1 is SQVTM, CDR2 ANQGSEA. CDR3 sequence reads: CSVEPQGLNEQFF.

Its frequency marks this clonotype as medium-sized. The chain carries TRBV29-1 and TRBJ2-2; the TRBD2 assignment by TCRdb is unverifiable without DNA. The CDR3 spans 13 residues. Germline loops: CDR1 SQVTM, CDR2 ANQGSEA. The CDR3: CSVEGTEGRELFF.

This clonotype is classed as large by frequency. V and J are TRBV12-3 or TRBV12-4 and TRBJ1-1. The CDR3 runs to 15 residues. The chain's CDR3 is CASTNTVERNTEAFF.

This rearrangement joins TRBV29-1 to TRBJ1-2; the D call from TCRdb, TRBD1, cannot be confirmed without DNA. This CDR3 is 15 amino acids long. From germline, CDR1 is SQVTM and CDR2 ANQGSEA. The CDR3 reads CSVDRGEGADYGYTF.